One sample yielded the 25 T cell receptor beta chains listed below, sequenced in a study of T cell repertoires in cytomegalovirus infection. Their cognate antigens are unknown. TCRdb reanalysed the reads using MiXCR and keeps one entry per CDR3 protein. The data show fewer than 850,000 distinct CDR3 sequences, almost 30% seen once. The source material was cultured CD8+ T cells from PBMCs, sampled from culture after CMV antigen stimulation. These receptor sequences come from a human donor in good health (CMV status not recorded). Some clones in this sample may be carry-over from other donors' samples.

This clonotype showed up many times. V usage is TRBV4-2 and J usage is TRBJ2-5; 8 positions match TRBD2. Germline V lookup: CDR1 LGHNA, CDR2 YNFKEQ. V gave up 0 bases and J gave up 5 bases; unmatched junction bases: 8. The length of the CDR3 is 16 residues. CDR3 nucleotide sequence: TGTGCCAGCAGCCAAGACGGCACGGGGGGGCCGGAGACCCAGTACTTC. Protein sequence: CASSQDGTGGPETQYF.

V is TRBV19 and J is TRBJ1-2; 9 nucleotides match TRBD1. The CDR3 has 14 amino acids. Trimming took 5 bases from V and 4 from J; bases not matched to a gene: 5. Per germline, CDR1 LNHDA and CDR2 SQIVND (reference sequence). As DNA, the CDR3 is TGTGCCAGTAGTTGGACAGGGGCGGGCTATGGCTACACCTTC. Translated, it gives CASSWTGAGYGYTF.

This clonotype was seen a few times. The V and J genes are TRBV27 and TRBJ2-1; D uncertain. Germline-derived CDR1 and CDR2 are MNHEY and SMNVEV (reference sequence). The CDR3 has 13 amino acids. The ends were cut back, 8 bases at V and 3 bases at J, with 11 bases in the middle. This CDR3 is CASASIVYNEQFF. Here the CDR3 DNA reads TGTGCCAGCGCCTCCATTGTCTACAATGAGCAGTTCTTC.

This clonotype came up a few times. The chain recombines TRBV6-2 or TRBV6-3 with TRBJ2-7; D unresolved. CDR3 length equals 15 residues. V was pared by 2 bases and J by 0 bases, with 11 bases between. The V gene's germline CDR1 is MNHEY and CDR2 SVGEGT. The CDR3: CASSYDPSFSYEQYF. The CDR3, as DNA: TGTGCCAGCAGTTACGATCCATCCTTCTCCTACGAGCAGTACTTC.

This chain uses TRBV27 with TRBJ2-7, with D uncertain. Trimming took 2 bases from V and 2 from J, leaving 10 bases between them. Germline V gene data show CDR1 as MNHEY and CDR2 as SMNVEV (reference sequence). This CDR3 comprises 14 residues. CDR3 nucleotides: TGTGCCAGCAGTTTAGTGGGCCTTACCTACGAGCAGTACTTC. This encodes CASSLVGLTYEQYF.

V usage is TRBV20-1 and J usage is TRBJ2-7; 9 bases match TRBD1. The CDR3 totals 15 residues. Germline values: CDR1 DFQATT, CDR2 SNEGSKA (reference sequence). V trimming: 2 bases; J trimming: 5 bases; junction bases outside the gene matches: 10. CDR3 bases: TGCAGTGCTAGACCTCCGGGACAGGGTATCAACGAGCAGTACGTC. Amino acid sequence: CSARPPGQGINEQYV.

This clonotype was observed many times. The V and J genes are TRBV7-9 and TRBJ2-1, with TRBD2 matching over 10 bases. The J segment lost 5 bases and the V segment lost 3 bases, leaving 7 bases of the junction unmatched. The germline V gene encodes CDR1 SEHNR and CDR2 FQNEAQ (reference sequence). This CDR3 comprises 16 residues. The CDR3 DNA follows: TGTGCCAGCAGCTTCGCCGGGACTAGCGTCCACAATGAGCAGTTCTTC. Protein product: CASSFAGTSVHNEQFF.

The V call is TRBV6-5, the J call TRBJ1-2; D unclear. CDR3 length: 15 residues. Germline lookup yields CDR1 MNHEY and CDR2 SVGAGI. The V and J ends lost 2 bases and 3 bases respectively, with 13 bases between them. CDR3 loop: CASSYGLEGYYGYTF. CDR3 bases: TGTGCCAGCAGTTACGGACTGGAAGGGTACTATGGCTACACCTTC.

This chain joins TRBV6-6 and TRBJ1-1; 8 bases fit TRBD1. CDR1 and CDR2 (germline): MNHNY, SVGAGI (reference sequence). CDR3 length equals 14 residues. J gave up 7 bases and V 2 bases, and 6 bases lay outside the gene matches. Here the CDR3 DNA reads TGTGCCAGCAGTTACGACAGGGGAAGTTATGAAGCTTTCTTT. It yields the protein CASSYDRGSYEAFF.

This clonotype has only a few counts. The chain joins TRBV7-6 to TRBJ2-1, with 9 bases matching TRBD2. V lost 5 bases and J lost 0; bases outside the gene matches: 8. Germline lookup yields CDR1 SGHVS and CDR2 FNYEAQ. The CDR3 consists of 17 residues. CDR3 sequence: CASSHRLADSSYNEQFF. Here the CDR3 DNA reads TGTGCCAGCAGCCATCGACTAGCGGATAGCTCCTACAATGAGCAGTTCTTC.

This chain connects TRBV13 to TRBJ1-1, with TRBD1 matching over 9 bases. In germline, CDR1 is PRHDT, CDR2 FYEKMQ (reference sequence). V trimming: 5 bases; J trimming: 1 base; junction bases outside the gene matches: 11. The CDR3 has 17 amino acids. CDR3 region: CASSRLRTGDRNTEAFF. The CDR3 coding sequence is TGTGCCAGCAGCCGATTGCGGACAGGGGATCGGAACACTGAAGCTTTCTTT.

V usage is TRBV20-1 and J usage is TRBJ1-1; D is undetermined. The CDR3 runs 14 residues. Germline V gene lookup returns CDR1 DFQATT and CDR2 SNEGSKA (reference sequence). The V gene lost 1 base and the J gene lost 1 base, with 10 bases spanning the gap. The CDR3 sequence: CSARATDGNTEAFF. The CDR3 bases are TGCAGTGCTAGAGCTACCGACGGGAACACTGAAGCTTTCTTT.

In its sample, this clonotype was seen a few times. This sequence joins TRBV7-9 and TRBJ1-1; perhaps TRBD1 as D (6 bases). The germline V gene encodes CDR1 SEHNR and CDR2 FQNEAQ (reference sequence). The V end lost 1 base, the J end lost 7 bases, and 13 bases lay between the germline ends. The CDR3 has 14 amino acids. CDR3 in amino acids: CASSLVGGDIEAFF. The CDR3 DNA is TGTGCCAGCAGCTTAGTGGGGGGGGACATTGAAGCTTTCTTT.

The chain uses TRBV7-9 and TRBJ1-1; D is ambiguous. This CDR3 has 14 amino acids. V dropped 7 bases and J dropped 3 bases, with 15 bases sitting between them. The germline gives CDR1 SEHNR, CDR2 FQNEAQ (reference sequence). DNA for the CDR3: TGTGCCAGCACCCCACGGATAGGGTACACTGAAGCTTTCTTT. Amino acid sequence: CASTPRIGYTEAFF.

This clonotype occurred a few times. This chain joins TRBV2 and TRBJ1-4; D is ambiguous. This CDR3 region has 16 residues. Trimming shortened V by 7 bases and J by 0 bases, and 15 bases separated the two germline ends. Germline CDR1 and CDR2: SNHLY and FYNNEI. CDR3 in amino acids: CASIPGGLATNEKLFF. The CDR3, as DNA: TGTGCCAGCATACCCGGAGGCCTTGCAACTAATGAAAAACTGTTTTTT.

This chain uses TRBV27 with TRBJ1-1, with 12 bases fitting TRBD1. CDR3 length: 14 residues. CDR1 and CDR2 (germline): MNHEY, SMNVEV (reference sequence). The trim removed 3 bases at V and 10 bases at J, leaving 6 bases unmatched. The CDR3 protein is CASSLGTGGFGAFF. The DNA of the CDR3 is TGTGCCAGCAGTTTGGGGACAGGGGGCTTTGGAGCTTTCTTT.

This sequence joins TRBV27 and TRBJ2-3; TRBD2 is a possible D gene (6 bases). Germline values: CDR1 MNHEY, CDR2 SMNVEV (reference sequence). Deletions cut 8 bases from V and 0 bases from J, with 9 bases between. The CDR3 totals 13 residues. The CDR3 region is CASQGLSTDTQYF. CDR3 nucleotides: TGTGCCAGCCAAGGACTAAGCACAGATACGCAGTATTTT.

This clonotype has at least ten counts. The chain has TRBV7-8 and TRBJ1-4; TRBD1 might be the D (5 bases). CDR1 is SGHVS, CDR2 FQNEAQ, per germline. The CDR3 extends over 14 amino acids. V dropped 1 base and J dropped 7 bases, with 10 bases sitting between them. CDR3 region: CASSLGGVREKLFF. The CDR3 DNA reads TGTGCCAGCAGCTTAGGGGGGGTACGTGAAAAACTGTTTTTT.

The V call is TRBV25-1, the J call TRBJ1-2; TRBD1 is a possible D gene (6 bases). From germline, CDR1 is MGHDK and CDR2 SYGVNS. Between the trimmed V and J ends, which lost 7 bases and 4 bases, there was a span of 10 bases. This CDR3 spans 12 amino acids. The CDR3 reads CASTGDFYGYTF. The DNA of the CDR3 is TGTGCCAGCACAGGGGATTTCTATGGCTACACCTTC.

This clonotype came up a few times. V and J are TRBV2 and TRBJ2-1, with 12 nucleotides matching TRBD2. From germline, CDR1 is SNHLY and CDR2 FYNNEI. With 4 bases clipped from V and 6 bases from J, the junction kept 1 base outside the gene matches. The CDR3 runs to 14 residues. CDR3 DNA sequence: TGTGCCAGCAGTGTGACTAGCGGGGGCAATGAGCAGTTCTTC. Protein: CASSVTSGGNEQFF. The entire variable domain, with the rest obtained from reference TRBV2 and TRBJ2-1, is as follows: EPEVTQTPSHQVTQMGQEVILRCVPISNHLYFYWYRQILGQKVEFLVSFYNNEISEKSEIFDDQFSVERPDGSNFTLKIRSTKLEDSAMYFCASSVTSGGNEQFFGPGTRLTVL.

The DNA for the CDR3 is TGTGCCAGCAGCTCACCCGGGACAGGGGAGGACGAGCAGTACTTC. Translation: CASSSPGTGEDEQYF. This chain joins TRBV7-6 and TRBJ2-7, with 10 bases matching TRBD1. With V trimmed by 4 bases and J by 5 bases, 8 bases remained unmatched. CDR1 is SGHVS, CDR2 FNYEAQ, per germline. The CDR3 has 15 amino acids.

In its sample, this clonotype was seen a few times. The chain has TRBV6-6 and TRBJ2-1; 9 bases match TRBD2. The trim removed 2 bases at V and 8 bases at J, leaving 13 bases unmatched. This CDR3 is 17 amino acids long. From germline, CDR1 is MNHNY and CDR2 SVGAGI (reference sequence). The CDR3 bases are TGTGCCAGCAGTTACCCCCTTGGAGCGGGGGGCACGGATGAGCAGTTCTTC. Translated, it gives CASSYPLGAGGTDEQFF.

A few counts support this clonotype. The chain links TRBV4-1 to TRBJ1-1; D may be TRBD1 (6 bases). Germline loops: CDR1 MGHRA, CDR2 YSYEKL. V was trimmed by 0 bases and J by 3 bases, leaving 11 bases between them. CDR3 length: 15 residues. The CDR3 sequence: CASSQDGSGDTEAFF. CDR3 in DNA: TGCGCCAGCAGCCAAGATGGGTCAGGGGACACTGAAGCTTTCTTT.

The V gene is TRBV11-2, the J gene TRBJ2-5, with 7 bases aligning to TRBD1. Germline V gene lookup returns CDR1 SGHAT and CDR2 FQNNGV. The ends lost 0 bases at V and 5 bases at J; junction bases unmatched: 6. The CDR3 has 15 residues. CDR3: CASSLERGRGETQYF. CDR3 nucleotide sequence: TGTGCCAGCAGCTTAGAGAGGGGCAGGGGGGAGACCCAGTACTTC.

V gene TRBV7-8 combines with J gene TRBJ2-3, with 8 bases that match TRBD1. J gave up 5 bases and V 6 bases, and 10 bases lay outside the gene matches. Germline CDR1 and CDR2: SGHVS and FQNEAQ. The CDR3 spans 15 residues. CDR3 residues: CASRTDRESGDTQYF. The CDR3 DNA reads as TGTGCCAGCAGGACGGACAGGGAGAGTGGAGATACGCAGTATTTT.